The clone carrying this T cell receptor (beta chain) was picked up many times. The sample comes from a study of T-cell reconstitution after alpha-beta-depleted transplantation in children. TCRbeta library preparation incorporated unique molecular identifiers. MiXCR, run by TCRdb on the PCR reads, gives a single entry per CDR3 protein. This table has more than 550,000 distinct CDR3 sequences, 10% to 13% appearing once. Per the germline V gene, CDR1 is SEHNR and CDR2 is FQNEAQ (reference sequence). Between the trimmed V and J ends, which lost 3 bases and 0 bases, there was a span of 9 bases. The CDR3 is made up of 14 amino acids.

This receptor was taken from a human donor who donated a stem cell graft to a child with acute myeloid leukemia. The specimen comprised PBMCs from the stem cell graft donor, sampled from the stem cell graft. The V gene is TRBV7-9, the J gene TRBJ2-7; D is uncertain. The CDR3 sequence is CASSLVTNSYEQYF. The DNA for the CDR3 is TGTGCCAGCAGCTTGGTTACAAACTCCTACGAGCAGTACTTC.